Shown below are 19 T cell receptor beta chains from a single sample sequenced in a study of T cell changes during pregnancy in multiple sclerosis. The table came from immunoSEQ multiplex PCR; TCRdb's copy has only in-frame clones and leaves some out. The data contain some 99,000 clones, approximately 95% of them singletons. The sequencing used peripheral blood, collected after pregnancy. The receptors stem from a female donor with multiple sclerosis, enrolled in a pregnancy study.

J is TRBJ2-2 and V is TRBV5-8; a possible D gene is TRBD2 (5 bases). CDR1 is SGHTS, CDR2 YDEGEE, per germline. Trimming left V 4 bases short and J 2 bases short, with 12 bases between. The CDR3 totals 15 residues. The CDR3 loop is CASSVRAGNTGELFF. The CDR3 DNA reads as TGTGCCAGCAGCGTCCGCGCGGGTAACACCGGGGAGCTGTTTTTT.

This clone was picked up one time. The gene calls are TRBV7-6 and TRBJ2-1, with TRBD2 as a possible D gene (6 bases). Germline V CDR1 and CDR2: SGHVS, FNYEAQ. Trimming removed 1 base from V and 4 bases from J, with 11 bases in between. The CDR3 length is 15 residues. CDR3 sequence: CASSLEAGRYNEQFF. CDR3 coding DNA: TGTGCCAGCAGCTTAGAGGCGGGACGGTACAATGAGCAGTTCTTC.

This chain uses TRBV7-2 with TRBJ1-1; D is unresolved. V was clipped by 1 base and J by 8 bases, with 14 bases between them. In germline, CDR1 is SGHTA, CDR2 FQGNSA. The CDR3 runs 14 residues. The CDR3 nucleotides are TGTGCCAGCAGCTTAGAATATAGTGGTGTAGAAGCTTTCTTT. Residues: CASSLEYSGVEAFF.

The chain joins TRBV5-4 to TRBJ2-5; no firm D call. V was cut by 2 bases and J by 1 base, with 9 bases left in between. Germline-derived CDR1 and CDR2 are SGHNT and YYREEE (reference sequence). The CDR3 consists of 14 residues. CDR3 residues: CASSFAVLQETQYF. Here the CDR3 DNA reads TGTGCCAGCAGCTTCGCGGTTCTCCAAGAGACCCAGTACTTC.

This chain joins TRBV9 and TRBJ2-7, with no clear D. This CDR3 comprises 13 residues. V shed 0 bases and J shed 6 bases, with 10 bases lying between them. Germline CDR1 and CDR2: SGDLS and YYNGEE. This CDR3 reads CASSVDPGPEQYF. Here the CDR3 DNA reads TGTGCCAGCAGCGTAGATCCAGGCCCCGAGCAGTACTTC.

This chain uses TRBV5-6 with TRBJ1-1; 9 bases are a match to TRBD1. The germline V gene encodes CDR1 SGHDT and CDR2 YYEEEE. The V gene end was trimmed by 2 bases and the J gene end by 11 bases; junction bases not matched to a gene: 13. This CDR3 comprises 15 residues. This CDR3 is CASSFRDRVFSDAFF. The CDR3, as DNA: TGTGCCAGCAGCTTCCGGGACAGGGTTTTTTCGGACGCTTTCTTT. Supplemented by reference TRBV5-6 and TRBJ1-1, the full variable domain reads DAGVTQSPTHLIKTRGQQVTLRCSPKSGHDTVSWYQQALGQGPQFIFQYYEEEERQRGNFPDRFSGHQFPNYSSELNVNALLLGDSALYLCASSFRDRVFSDAFFGQGTRLTVV.

V and J are TRBV19 and TRBJ1-2; D might be TRBD1 (5 bases). The CDR3 sequence is 15 residues long. Germline V CDR1 and CDR2: LNHDA, SQIVND (reference sequence). V was pared by 3 bases and J by 4 bases, with 15 bases between. CDR3 residues: CASSIDGAGPYGYTF. As DNA, the CDR3 is TGTGCCAGTAGTATTGATGGGGCGGGGCCCTATGGCTACACCTTC.

J is TRBJ2-4 and V is TRBV7-8; 13 positions match TRBD2. This CDR3 is built from 19 residues. With V trimmed by 2 bases and J by 1 base, 8 bases remained unmatched. CDR1 and CDR2 from the germline V gene are SGHVS and FQNEAQ. CDR3 DNA: TGTGCCAGCAGCTTACCCGGGACTAGCGGGATTGGGGCCAAAAACATTCAGTACTTC. Protein product: CASSLPGTSGIGAKNIQYF.

This chain links TRBV11-3 with TRBJ2-1, with D possibly matching TRBD2 (6 bases). There are 14 residues in the CDR3. V lost 5 bases and J 7 bases, leaving 15 bases between the germline ends. CDR1 and CDR2 (germline): SGHNT, YENEEA. The CDR3 reads CASSKEEAGNEQFF. The CDR3 nucleotides read TGTGCCAGCAGCAAAGAAGAGGCGGGGAATGAGCAGTTCTTC.

The rearrangement uses TRBV7-3 and TRBJ2-1; a weak D match, TRBD2 (6 bases). Germline assignment: CDR1 SGHTA and CDR2 FQGTGA. Between the trimmed V and J ends, which lost 4 bases and 3 bases, there was a span of 13 bases. The CDR3 runs to 15 residues. CDR3 DNA: TGTGCCAGCAGCTGGGAGGATGTAAACTACAATGAGCAGTTCTTC. Translating it yields CASSWEDVNYNEQFF.

J is TRBJ2-2 and V is TRBV7-7, with D uncertain. The CDR3 sequence is 13 residues long. Between the trimmed V and J ends, which lost 4 bases and 6 bases, there was a span of 9 bases. Germline V gene lookup returns CDR1 SSHAT and CDR2 FNYEAQ (reference sequence). The CDR3 DNA is TGTGCCAGCAGCTCCGCGTTGTCCGGGGAGCTGTTTTTT. Translated: CASSSALSGELFF.

V usage is TRBV4-1 and J usage is TRBJ2-7; possibly TRBD1 for D (5 bases). This CDR3 is 16 amino acids long. V was trimmed by 0 bases and J by 2 bases, leaving 14 bases between them. Germline V gene lookup returns CDR1 MGHRA and CDR2 YSYEKL. The CDR3 DNA follows: TGCGCCAGCAGCCAAGATACGCAGGGTATTGCCTACGAGCAGTACTTC. Translating gives CASSQDTQGIAYEQYF.

This chain connects TRBV6-5 to TRBJ1-5; D not certain. The V end lost 5 bases, the J end lost 9 bases, and 14 bases lay between the germline ends. Germline assignment: CDR1 MNHEY and CDR2 SVGAGI. CDR3 length equals 13 residues. The CDR3 DNA sequence: TGTGCCAGCAGTCGACCAGGCGCCTGGCCCCAGCATTTT. Protein sequence: CASSRPGAWPQHF.

The chain uses TRBV7-6 and TRBJ2-2; D remains ambiguous. The CDR3 runs 14 residues. The V gene lost 1 base and the J gene lost 8 bases, with 11 bases spanning the gap. CDR1 and CDR2 (germline): SGHVS, FNYEAQ. In nucleotides, the CDR3 is TGTGCCAGCAGCTTAGAACAGACCTTTGGGGAGCTGTTTTTT. It codes for CASSLEQTFGELFF.

This sequence joins TRBV6-4 and TRBJ1-2; weak D call: TRBD1 (5 bases). The CDR3 is made up of 14 amino acids. Germline V gives CDR1 MRHNA, CDR2 SNTAGT. The V end lost 6 bases, the J end lost 7 bases, and 18 bases lay between the germline ends. Written as DNA, the CDR3 is TGTGCCAGCAGACCCGATCGGGGGGACCGTGGCTACACCTTC. Protein sequence: CASRPDRGDRGYTF.

This chain joins TRBV4-2 and TRBJ1-4; TRBD1 is a possible D gene (5 bases). CDR3 length: 15 residues. Between the trimmed V and J ends, which lost 4 bases and 7 bases, there was a span of 16 bases. Germline V gene sequence: CDR1 LGHNA, CDR2 YNFKEQ. In DNA, the CDR3 is TGTGCCAGCAGCCTCCAAGGGGAGGGTGTTGAAAAACTGTTTTTT. It encodes CASSLQGEGVEKLFF.

The rearrangement uses TRBV21-1 and TRBJ2-6; TRBD1 is the table's D call, not checked against the DNA. TRBV21-1 is termed a pseudogene. The CDR3 has 18 amino acids. CDR3 coding DNA: TGTGCCATCAACCTAACGGGACAGGGGGCGCCCGGGGCCAACGTCCTGACTTTC. It translates to CAINLTGQGAPGANVLTF.

The rearrangement links TRBV4-1 to TRBJ2-3, with TRBD2 identical over 7 bases. This CDR3 has 14 amino acids. The junction had 4 bases not matched to a gene; V was cut back by 1 base and J by 6 bases. Germline CDR1 reads MGHRA; CDR2 reads YSYEKL. CDR3 nucleotides: TGCGCCAGCAGCCAAGGCGGGAGTGGGGATACGCAGTATTTT. This translates into CASSQGGSGDTQYF.

Here the CDR3 reads CASAGSSTDTQYF. The DNA for the CDR3 is TGTGCCAGTGCGGGGTCTAGCACAGATACGCAGTATTTT. V and J are TRBV11-2 and TRBJ2-3, with D possibly being TRBD2 (6 bases). With 9 bases removed from V and 0 bases from J, the gap between germline ends came to 10 bases. Germline V lookup: CDR1 SGHAT, CDR2 FQNNGV. The CDR3 is 13 amino acids.